The table lists the clone carrying this T cell receptor beta chain with a count of one. The antigen remains unidentified. Use of 60 Vbeta and 13 Jbeta primers characterized the PCR. Original handling: A follow-up analysis tallied around 76 million unique TCR beta chains, some 11 million shared. Assay used: immunoSEQ multiplex PCR; TCRdb lists only in-frame clones, some missing. V, J and clone size were drawn from that table, and D and trimming were deduced from the DNA. This table has about 150,000 clones, 80% appearing once. Donors showed nominal health when sampled, although they likely had unrecorded immune exposures. The sample originates from a study of cytomegalovirus exposure and HLA in healthy donors. Study results and limitations: Researchers left out some V segments, among them TRBV6-2 and TRBV6-3, as indistinguishable.

J lost 5 bases, V lost 1 base, and 8 bases had no gene match. The germline CDR1 and CDR2 sequences are MGHRA and YSYEKL. CDR3 length: 16 residues. The rearrangement links TRBV4-1 to TRBJ2-5; 9 bases line up with TRBD2. The sequenced sample was PBMCs. The clonotype was recovered from a woman in her 40s in good health and CMV-seropositive. The CDR3 nucleotides read TGCGCCAGCAGCCAAGTGGGTAGCGGGAGCCGGGAGACCCAGTACTTC. It encodes CASSQVGSGSRETQYF.